This TCR beta chain stems from a study of blood T cell repertoires in COVID-19. Study at large: Samples taken during acute and convalescent COVID-19 were collected in the United States, Italy and Spain. Nucleic acid was either cDNA or gDNA, and it came from T cells, B-cell-depleted T cells, or PBMCs.

Authors' analysis steps: Nucleated cell counts were estimated from reference gene primer amplification. Repertoires were generated with immunoSEQ multiplex PCR, while TCRdb's copy carries only in-frame clones and drops some. V and J calls and clone size are given by that table; D and trimming were obtained from the DNA. The sample yields a few hundred thousand clones, 86% seen once. This receptor was taken from a woman aged 45-60 years with COVID-19, enrolled during active disease. Material: peripheral blood.

The DNA of the CDR3 is TGTGCCAGCAGCTTAGGGGGCAGGGGGCCTGGAAACACCATATATTTT. It encodes CASSLGGRGPGNTIYF. The chain employs TRBV11-2 and TRBJ1-3, with 8 bases matching TRBD1. The CDR3 has 16 amino acids. V lost 1 base, J lost 2 bases, and 4 bases stayed unmatched. Germline-derived CDR1 and CDR2 are SGHAT and FQNNGV.